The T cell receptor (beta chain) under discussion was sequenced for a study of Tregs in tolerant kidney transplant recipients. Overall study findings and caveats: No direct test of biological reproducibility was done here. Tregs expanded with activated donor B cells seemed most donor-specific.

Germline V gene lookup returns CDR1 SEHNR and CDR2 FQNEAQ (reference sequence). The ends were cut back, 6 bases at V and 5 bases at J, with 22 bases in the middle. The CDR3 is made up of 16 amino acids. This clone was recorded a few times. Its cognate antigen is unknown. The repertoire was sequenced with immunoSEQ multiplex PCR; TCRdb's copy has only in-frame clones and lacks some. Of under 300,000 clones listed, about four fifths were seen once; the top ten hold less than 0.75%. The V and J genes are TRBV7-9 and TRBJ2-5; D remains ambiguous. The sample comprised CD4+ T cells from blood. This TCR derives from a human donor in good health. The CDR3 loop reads CASSPGILTTQETQYF. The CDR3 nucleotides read TGTGCCAGCAGTCCTGGGATATTGACGACCCAGGAGACCCAGTACTTC.